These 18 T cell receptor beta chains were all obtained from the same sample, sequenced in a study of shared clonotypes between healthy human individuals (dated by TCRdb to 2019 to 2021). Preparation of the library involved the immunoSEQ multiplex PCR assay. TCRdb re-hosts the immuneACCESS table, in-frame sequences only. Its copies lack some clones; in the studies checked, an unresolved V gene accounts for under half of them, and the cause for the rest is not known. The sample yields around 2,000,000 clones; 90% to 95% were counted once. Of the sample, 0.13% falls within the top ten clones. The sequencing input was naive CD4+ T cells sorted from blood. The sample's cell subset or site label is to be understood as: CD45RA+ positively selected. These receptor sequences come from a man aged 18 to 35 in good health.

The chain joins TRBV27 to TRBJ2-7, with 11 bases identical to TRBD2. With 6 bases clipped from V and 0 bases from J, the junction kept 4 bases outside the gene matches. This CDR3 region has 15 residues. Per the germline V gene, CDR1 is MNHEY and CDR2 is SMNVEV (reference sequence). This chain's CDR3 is CASSQLAGASYEQYF. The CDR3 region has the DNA TGTGCCAGCAGCCAACTAGCGGGGGCCTCCTACGAGCAGTACTTC.

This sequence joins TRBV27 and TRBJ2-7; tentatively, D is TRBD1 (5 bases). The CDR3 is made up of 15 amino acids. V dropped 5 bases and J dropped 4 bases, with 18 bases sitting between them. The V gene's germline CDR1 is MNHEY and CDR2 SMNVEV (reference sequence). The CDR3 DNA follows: TGTGCCAGCAGTGGTAAGGCAGGGTTAAGGTACGAGCAGTACTTC. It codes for CASSGKAGLRYEQYF.

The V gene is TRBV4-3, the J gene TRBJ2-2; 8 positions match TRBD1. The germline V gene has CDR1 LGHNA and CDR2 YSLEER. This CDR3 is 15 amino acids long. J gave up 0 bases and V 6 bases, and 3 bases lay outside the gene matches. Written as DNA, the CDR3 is TGCGCCAGCAGTACGACAGGGGCGAACACCGGGGAGCTGTTTTTT. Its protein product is CASSTTGANTGELFF.

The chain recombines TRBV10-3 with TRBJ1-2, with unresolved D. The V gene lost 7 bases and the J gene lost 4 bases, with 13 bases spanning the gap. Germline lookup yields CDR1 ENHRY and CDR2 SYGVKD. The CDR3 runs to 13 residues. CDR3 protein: CAITASQSYGYTF. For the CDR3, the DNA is TGTGCCATCACCGCCTCACAATCCTATGGCTACACCTTC.

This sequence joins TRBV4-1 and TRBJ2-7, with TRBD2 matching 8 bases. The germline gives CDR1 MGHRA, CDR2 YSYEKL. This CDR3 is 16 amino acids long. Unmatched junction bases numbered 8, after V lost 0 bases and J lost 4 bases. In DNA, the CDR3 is TGCGCCAGCAGCCAAGACCCGAGCGGGAGTATATACGAGCAGTACTTC. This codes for CASSQDPSGSIYEQYF.

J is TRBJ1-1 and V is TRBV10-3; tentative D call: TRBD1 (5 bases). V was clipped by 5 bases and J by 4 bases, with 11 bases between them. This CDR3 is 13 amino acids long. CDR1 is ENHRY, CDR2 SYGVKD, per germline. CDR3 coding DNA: TGTGCCATCAGTTCCGGGACCCGCACTGAAGCTTTCTTT. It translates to CAISSGTRTEAFF.

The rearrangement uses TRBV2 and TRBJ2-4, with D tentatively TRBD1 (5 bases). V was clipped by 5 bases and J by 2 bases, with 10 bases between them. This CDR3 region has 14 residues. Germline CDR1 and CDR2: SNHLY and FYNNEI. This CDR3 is CASSPRGSKNIQYF. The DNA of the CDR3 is TGTGCCAGCAGTCCTAGGGGTTCCAAAAACATTCAGTACTTC.

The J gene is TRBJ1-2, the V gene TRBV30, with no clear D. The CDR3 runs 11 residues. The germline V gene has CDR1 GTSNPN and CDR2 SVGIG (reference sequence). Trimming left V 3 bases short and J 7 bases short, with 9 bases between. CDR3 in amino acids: CAWSATSGYTF. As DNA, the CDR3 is TGTGCCTGGAGCGCAACAAGTGGCTACACCTTC.

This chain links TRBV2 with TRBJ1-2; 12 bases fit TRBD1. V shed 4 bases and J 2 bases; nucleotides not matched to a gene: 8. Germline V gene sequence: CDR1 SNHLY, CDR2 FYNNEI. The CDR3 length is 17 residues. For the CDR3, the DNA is TGTGCCAGCAGTGGACCGGGGACAGGGGGCGCGAACTATGGCTACACCTTC. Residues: CASSGPGTGGANYGYTF.

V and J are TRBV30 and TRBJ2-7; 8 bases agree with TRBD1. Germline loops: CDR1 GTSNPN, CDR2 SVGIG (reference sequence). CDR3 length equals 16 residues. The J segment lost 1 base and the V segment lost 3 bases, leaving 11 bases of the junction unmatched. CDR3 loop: CAWSILQGVSSYEQYF. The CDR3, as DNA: TGTGCCTGGAGCATTCTACAGGGGGTCTCATCCTACGAGCAGTACTTC.

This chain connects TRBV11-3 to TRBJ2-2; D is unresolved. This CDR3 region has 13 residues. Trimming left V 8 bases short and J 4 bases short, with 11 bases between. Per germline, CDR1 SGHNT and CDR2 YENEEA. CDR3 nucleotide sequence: TGTGCCAGCGGGAAACTGAGCACCGGGGAGCTGTTTTTT. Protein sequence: CASGKLSTGELFF.

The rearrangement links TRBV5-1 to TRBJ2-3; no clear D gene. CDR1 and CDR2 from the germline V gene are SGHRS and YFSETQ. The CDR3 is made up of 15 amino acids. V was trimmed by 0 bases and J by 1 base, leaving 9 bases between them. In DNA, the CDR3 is TGCGCCAGCAGCTTGGCCCCCTCAGGCACAGATACGCAGTATTTT. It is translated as CASSLAPSGTDTQYF.

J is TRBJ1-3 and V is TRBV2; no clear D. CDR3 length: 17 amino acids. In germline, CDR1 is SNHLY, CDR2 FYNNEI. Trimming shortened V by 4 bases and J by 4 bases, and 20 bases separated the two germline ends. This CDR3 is CASSGPSLGSEGNTIYF. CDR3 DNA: TGTGCCAGCAGTGGGCCTTCTCTAGGGTCGGAAGGAAACACCATATATTTT.

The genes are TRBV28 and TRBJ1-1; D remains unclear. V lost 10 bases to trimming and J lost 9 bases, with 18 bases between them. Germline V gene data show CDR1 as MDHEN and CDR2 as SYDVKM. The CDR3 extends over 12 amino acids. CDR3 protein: CATSREGRKAFF. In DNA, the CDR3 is TGTGCCACTTCGCGGGAAGGGCGTAAAGCTTTCTTT. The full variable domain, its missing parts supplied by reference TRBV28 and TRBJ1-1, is DVKVTQSSRYLVKRTGEKVFLECVQDMDHENMFWYRQDPGLGLRLIYFSYDVKMKEKGDIPEGYSVSREKKERFSLILESASTNQTSMYLCATSREGRKAFFGQGTRLTVV.

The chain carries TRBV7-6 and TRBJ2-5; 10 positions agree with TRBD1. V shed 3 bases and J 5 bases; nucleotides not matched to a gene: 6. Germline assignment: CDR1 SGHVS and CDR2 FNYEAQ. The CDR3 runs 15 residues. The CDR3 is CASSFGTGEGETQYF. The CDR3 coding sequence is TGTGCCAGCAGCTTCGGGACAGGGGAGGGGGAGACCCAGTACTTC.

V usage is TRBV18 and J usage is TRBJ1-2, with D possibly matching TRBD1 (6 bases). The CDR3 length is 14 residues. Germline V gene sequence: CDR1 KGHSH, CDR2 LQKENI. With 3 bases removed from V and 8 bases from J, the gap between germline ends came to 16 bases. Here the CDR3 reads CASSPDLTGWGYTF. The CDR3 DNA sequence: TGTGCCAGCTCACCCGACCTGACAGGATGGGGCTACACCTTC.

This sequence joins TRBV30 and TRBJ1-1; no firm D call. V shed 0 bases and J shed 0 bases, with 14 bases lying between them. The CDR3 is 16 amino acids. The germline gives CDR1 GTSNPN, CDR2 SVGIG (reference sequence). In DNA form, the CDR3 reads TGTGCCTGGAGTGTACGAGCGACGGGGATGAACACTGAAGCTTTCTTT. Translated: CAWSVRATGMNTEAFF.

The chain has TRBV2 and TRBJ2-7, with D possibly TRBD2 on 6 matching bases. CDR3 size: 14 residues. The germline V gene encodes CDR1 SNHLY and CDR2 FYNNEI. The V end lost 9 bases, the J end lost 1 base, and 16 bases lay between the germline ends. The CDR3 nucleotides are TGTGCCAGAACTCGGGGGTCGCGGTCCTACGAGCAGTACTTC. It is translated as CARTRGSRSYEQYF.